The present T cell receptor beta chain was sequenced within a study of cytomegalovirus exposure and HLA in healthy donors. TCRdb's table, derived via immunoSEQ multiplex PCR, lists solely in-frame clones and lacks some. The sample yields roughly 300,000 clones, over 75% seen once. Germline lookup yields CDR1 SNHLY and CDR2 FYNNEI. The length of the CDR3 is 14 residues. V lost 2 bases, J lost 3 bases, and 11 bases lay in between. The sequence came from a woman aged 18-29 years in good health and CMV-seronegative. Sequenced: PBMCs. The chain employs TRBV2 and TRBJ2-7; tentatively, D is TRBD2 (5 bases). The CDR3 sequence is CASSEILGSYEQYF. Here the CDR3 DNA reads TGTGCCAGCAGTGAAATTTTAGGGAGCTACGAGCAGTACTTC.